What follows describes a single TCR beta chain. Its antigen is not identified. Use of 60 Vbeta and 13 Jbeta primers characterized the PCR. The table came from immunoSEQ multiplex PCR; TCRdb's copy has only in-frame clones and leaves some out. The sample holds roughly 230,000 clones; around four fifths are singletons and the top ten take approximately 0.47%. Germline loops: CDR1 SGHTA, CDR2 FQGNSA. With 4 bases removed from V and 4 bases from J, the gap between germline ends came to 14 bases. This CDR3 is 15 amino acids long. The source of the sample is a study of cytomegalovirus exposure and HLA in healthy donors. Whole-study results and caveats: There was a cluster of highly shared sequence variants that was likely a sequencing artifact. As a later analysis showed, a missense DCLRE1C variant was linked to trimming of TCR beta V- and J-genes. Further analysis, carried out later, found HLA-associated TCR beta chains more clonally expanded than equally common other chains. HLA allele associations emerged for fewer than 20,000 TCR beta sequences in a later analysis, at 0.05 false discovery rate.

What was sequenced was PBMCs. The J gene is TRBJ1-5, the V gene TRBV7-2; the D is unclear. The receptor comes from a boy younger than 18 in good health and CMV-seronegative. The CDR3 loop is CASSSIQMQNQPQHF. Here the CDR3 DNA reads TGTGCCAGCAGCTCCATACAGATGCAAAATCAGCCCCAGCATTTT.